One and the same sample provided the 15 T cell receptor beta chains below, sequenced in a study of cytomegalovirus exposure and HLA in healthy donors. PCR amplification relied on 60 Vbeta primers (plus 13 Jbeta primers). Clones were read by immunoSEQ multiplex PCR, and TCRdb kept only the in-frame ones, dropping some. The sample carries about 260,000 clones, approximately 70% recorded once. The source material was PBMCs. Source of these receptors: a female donor in good health and CMV-seronegative.

The V and J genes are TRBV15 and TRBJ2-1, with 7 bases fitting TRBD1. Germline CDR1 is LNHNV and CDR2 is YYDKDF (reference sequence). V lost 3 bases, J lost 2 bases, and 7 bases stayed unmatched. The CDR3 loop spans 16 amino acids. CDR3 residues: CATSSGHTGAYNEQFF. The CDR3 DNA follows: TGTGCCACCAGCAGCGGACACACAGGGGCCTACAATGAGCAGTTCTTC. The variable domain in full, completed from reference TRBV15 and TRBJ2-1, reads DAMVIQNPRYQVTQFGKPVTLSCSQTLNHNVMYWYQQKSSQAPKLLFHYYDKDFNNEADTPDNFQSRRPNTSFCFLDIRSPGLGDTAMYLCATSSGHTGAYNEQFFGPGTRLTVL.

J is TRBJ1-1 and V is TRBV27; TRBD1 is a possible D gene (5 bases). This CDR3 has 18 residues. V lost 6 bases, J lost 0 bases, and 23 bases lay in between. Germline CDR1 reads MNHEY; CDR2 reads SMNVEV (reference sequence). This chain's CDR3 is CASSPGRQGNLMNTEAFF. CDR3 DNA sequence: TGTGCCAGCAGCCCCGGTCGGCAGGGAAACTTAATGAACACTGAAGCTTTCTTT.

This clone has only a few counts. This chain uses TRBV7-9 with TRBJ2-3; possible D gene TRBD1, 6 bases. The germline CDR1 and CDR2 sequences are SEHNR and FQNEAQ (reference sequence). The CDR3 loop spans 14 amino acids. Trimming left V 3 bases short and J 2 bases short, with 9 bases between. CDR3 residues: CASSFRTDTDTQYF. The CDR3, as DNA: TGTGCCAGCAGCTTCCGGACAGACACAGATACGCAGTATTTT.

In this sample, this clone turned up a few times. The V gene is TRBV30, the J gene TRBJ1-5, with D perhaps TRBD1 (6 bases). Trimming stripped 8 bases from V and 3 bases from J, with 23 bases between. The CDR3 loop spans 16 amino acids. CDR1 and CDR2 from the germline V gene are GTSNPN and SVGIG (reference sequence). Here the CDR3 DNA reads TGTGCCCGTCCCCTGGGGGGGGGCGAGGACAATCAGCCCCAGCATTTT. It is translated as CARPLGGGEDNQPQHF.

This chain links TRBV10-2 with TRBJ1-1; maybe TRBD1 (5 bases). The CDR3 has 18 residues. V gave up 0 bases and J gave up 5 bases, with 22 bases separating them. Germline CDR1 reads WSHSY; CDR2 reads SAAADI. Here the CDR3 reads CASSESLSRKGLKTEAFF. CDR3 DNA sequence: TGCGCCAGCAGTGAGTCCTTAAGTAGGAAGGGACTCAAGACTGAAGCTTTCTTT.

The chain recombines TRBV7-9 with TRBJ1-2; 7 nucleotides line up with TRBD1. The germline V gene has CDR1 SEHNR and CDR2 FQNEAQ (reference sequence). The V segment lost 5 bases and the J segment 6 bases; nucleotides outside the gene matches: 12. The CDR3 loop spans 15 amino acids. CDR3 region: CASSLGYKQGDGYTF. The CDR3 coding sequence is TGTGCCAGCAGCCTAGGGTATAAGCAGGGGGATGGCTACACCTTC.

The chain joins TRBV9 to TRBJ2-6, with D uncertain. V was trimmed by 3 bases and J by 2 bases, leaving 6 bases between them. CDR1 is SGDLS, CDR2 YYNGEE, per germline. The CDR3 runs 14 residues. CDR3 bases: TGTGCCAGCAGCGCACCTACTGGGGCCAACGTCCTGACTTTC. This gives the protein CASSAPTGANVLTF.

The V call is TRBV9, the J call TRBJ2-7, with a possible D match to TRBD2 (5 bases). Trimming left V 3 bases short and J 3 bases short, with 13 bases between. The CDR3 spans 14 residues. Germline lookup yields CDR1 SGDLS and CDR2 YYNGEE. The CDR3 nucleotides are TGTGCCAGCAGCGGGACCAGCGGATTCTACGAGCAGTACTTC. Translated: CASSGTSGFYEQYF.

The rearrangement links TRBV10-1 to TRBJ1-1; D unclear. Per the germline V gene, CDR1 is WNHNN and CDR2 is SYGVQD (reference sequence). The CDR3 runs to 13 residues. Trimming took 6 bases from V and 0 from J, leaving 8 bases between them. This CDR3 reads CASRLTMNTEAFF. The CDR3 coding sequence is TGCGCCAGCAGACTAACAATGAACACTGAAGCTTTCTTT.

This chain connects TRBV11-2 to TRBJ2-7, with 8 bases aligning to TRBD2. The junction had 12 bases not matched to a gene; V was cut back by 5 bases and J by 3 bases. The CDR3 length is 16 residues. Per germline, CDR1 SGHAT and CDR2 FQNNGV. In nucleotides, the CDR3 is TGTGCCAGCAGCCCCCAAATTGCGGGAGGCCTCTACGAGCAGTACTTC. Translating it yields CASSPQIAGGLYEQYF.

The chain couples TRBV28 to TRBJ2-2; TRBD1 matches 8 bases. V lost 8 bases to trimming and J lost 6 bases; unmatched junction nucleotides: 20. Germline V gene lookup returns CDR1 MDHEN and CDR2 SYDVKM. This CDR3 contains 18 residues. The DNA of the CDR3 is TGTGCCAGCGGCACTTGGGCTTCCGGGACAGGAAAATCCGGGGAGCTGTTTTTT. Amino acid sequence: CASGTWASGTGKSGELFF.

This clone was recorded only once. The chain uses TRBV10-3 and TRBJ2-7; 12 nucleotides match TRBD1. Germline V gives CDR1 ENHRY, CDR2 SYGVKD. The V and J ends lost 6 bases and 4 bases, in that order; junction bases with no gene match: 4. This CDR3 is built from 14 residues. CDR3 residues: CAIRPGQGAYEQYF. CDR3 sequence (DNA): TGTGCCATCAGACCGGGACAGGGGGCTTACGAGCAGTACTTC.

The sample holds one count of this clone. The chain combines TRBV6-1 with TRBJ2-1, with 11 bases that match TRBD2. The CDR3 length is 15 residues. Germline lookup yields CDR1 MNHNS and CDR2 SASEGT. V lost 4 bases to trimming and J lost 3 bases; unmatched junction nucleotides: 2. The CDR3 sequence: CASSGGTSGYNEQFF. In DNA form, the CDR3 reads TGTGCCAGCAGTGGCGGGACTAGCGGCTACAATGAGCAGTTCTTC.

The chain recombines TRBV28 with TRBJ1-5; no firm D call. Trimming cost V 6 bases and J 0 bases, with 21 bases left between them. CDR3 length equals 18 residues. Germline assignment: CDR1 MDHEN and CDR2 SYDVKM. As DNA, the CDR3 is TGTGCCAGCAGGGGAGGAGGTTCTTCCCTTTATAGCAATCAGCCCCAGCATTTT. Its protein is CASRGGGSSLYSNQPQHF.

In the case of this clone: The same CDR3 also results from other DNA sequences found in this sample. The chain carries TRBV6-5 and TRBJ2-2; D is uncertain. Trimming stripped 4 bases from V and 0 bases from J, with 3 bases between. CDR3 length: 13 amino acids. The germline CDR1 and CDR2 sequences are MNHEY and SVGAGI. CDR3 in DNA: TGTGCCAGCAGTTCGTCGAACACCGGGGAGCTGTTTTTT. Its protein is CASSSSNTGELFF.